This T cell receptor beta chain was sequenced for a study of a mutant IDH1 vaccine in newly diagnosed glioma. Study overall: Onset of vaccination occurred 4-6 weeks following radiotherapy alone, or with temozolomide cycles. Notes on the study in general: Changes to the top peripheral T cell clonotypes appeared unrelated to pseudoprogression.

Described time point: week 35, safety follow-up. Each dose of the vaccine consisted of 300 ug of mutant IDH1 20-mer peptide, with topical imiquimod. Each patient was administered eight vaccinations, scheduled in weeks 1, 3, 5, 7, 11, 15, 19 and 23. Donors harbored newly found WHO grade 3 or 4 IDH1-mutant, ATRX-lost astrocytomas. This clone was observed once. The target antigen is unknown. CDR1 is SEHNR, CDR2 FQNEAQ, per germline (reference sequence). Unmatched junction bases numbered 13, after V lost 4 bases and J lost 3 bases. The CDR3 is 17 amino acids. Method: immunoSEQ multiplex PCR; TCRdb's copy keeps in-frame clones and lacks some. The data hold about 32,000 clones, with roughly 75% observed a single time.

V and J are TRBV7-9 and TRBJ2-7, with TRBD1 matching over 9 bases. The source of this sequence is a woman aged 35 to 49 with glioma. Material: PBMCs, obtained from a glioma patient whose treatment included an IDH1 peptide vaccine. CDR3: CASSSKGDRVISYEQYF. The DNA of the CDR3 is TGTGCCAGCAGCTCAAAAGGGGACAGGGTAATCAGCTACGAGCAGTACTTC.